This T cell receptor (beta chain) came from a study of blood T cell repertoires in COVID-19. About the study: Acute and convalescent COVID-19 specimens originated in the United States, Italy and Spain.

In its sample, this clone was seen once. This sample includes further DNA sequences coding for the same CDR3. The assay was immunoSEQ multiplex PCR, and TCRdb's table has in-frame clones only and misses some. The profile shows 200,000 to 250,000 clones, about 90% of them singletons. Germline V gene lookup returns CDR1 SGHAT and CDR2 FQNNGV. This CDR3 spans 15 amino acids. The V segment lost 3 bases and the J segment 2 bases; nucleotides outside the gene matches: 3. Ages ranged from about 18 to 89 years, with residence in around 24 US areas. Cohort allocation depended upon clinical history that participants reported.

The chain joins TRBV11-2 to TRBJ2-5, with 10 bases matching TRBD2. The TCR was taken from a woman aged 25 to 45 with acute COVID-19. Input material: PBMCs or T cells enriched from blood (not recorded which). CDR3: CASSLGAGGQETQYF. As DNA, the CDR3 is TGTGCCAGCAGCTTGGGAGCGGGGGGGCAAGAGACCCAGTACTTC.